The entry below gives a single T cell receptor beta chain sequence along with its context. This sample stems from a study of blood T cell repertoires in COVID-19. Source study methods: Reference gene primers were amplified, and this amplification served to estimate nucleated cell counts. Method: immunoSEQ multiplex PCR; TCRdb's copy keeps in-frame clones and lacks some. Clone size and the V and J calls come from that table; the DNA yielded D and trimming. The data show 250,000 to 300,000 clones, with 90% seen just once and roughly 1.1% held by the top ten. Cohort placement rested on clinical history that participants reported themselves. Germline CDR1 SQVTM, CDR2 ANQGSEA. There are 13 residues in the CDR3. After removal of 7 bases from V and 4 bases from J, the junction contained 9 bases not matched to a gene.

The chain has TRBV29-1 and TRBJ1-2; 7 bases agree with TRBD1. This clonotype originated in a woman in her twenties or thirties who had recovered from COVID-19. Sequenced sample: PBMCs or T cells enriched from blood (not recorded which). The CDR3 loop reads CSAPTGTFYGYTF. In DNA form, the CDR3 reads TGCAGCGCCCCGACAGGGACATTCTATGGCTACACCTTC.